The T cell receptor beta chain described here comes from a study of blood T cell repertoires in COVID-19. Study summary: Samples came from the United States, Italy and Spain, spanning acute and convalescent COVID-19. T cells, B-cell-depleted T cells, or PBMCs provided the cDNA or gDNA that served as material.

The V end was cut by 0 bases, the J end by 0 bases, with 8 bases between. The length of the CDR3 is 15 residues. From germline, CDR1 is MNHEY and CDR2 SVGAGI. Authors' data handling: Researchers report that nucleated cell counts were estimated from reference gene primer amplification. The method was immunoSEQ multiplex PCR; TCRdb's version includes in-frame clones alone and lacks a portion of them. V and J calls and clone size come straight from that table; D and trimming were deduced from the DNA. The sample has around 480,000 clones, around 88% seen once. Seattle participants joined during active infection and were tracked over time.

This receptor was taken from a woman between 45 and 60 years old with COVID-19, enrolled during active disease. The rearrangement uses TRBV6-5 and TRBJ1-1, with no clear D. Source material: peripheral blood. The CDR3 region is CASSYSVQMNTEAFF. The CDR3 bases are TGTGCCAGCAGTTACTCCGTACAGATGAACACTGAAGCTTTCTTT.